In its sample, the clone carrying this TCR beta chain was seen a few times. Its target is unknown. Using immunoSEQ multiplex PCR, the repertoire was profiled, and TCRdb retains in-frame clones only, with some absent. The table has about 39,000 clones, more than 85% seen once. This sample was taken from a study of OX40 agonist ivuxolimab in advanced cancers. Background on the study: Patients were dosed with the agonistic anti-OX40 (CD134) antibody ivuxolimab. Patients were dosed intravenously with ivuxolimab at 0.01 to 10 mg/kg every 2 weeks. Of mixed ages from about 20 to 80 and averaging approximately 60 years, the group was about 80% male. Study-wide results and limits: The study found that CD8+ T cells averaged more expanded clones than CD4+.

This CDR3 contains 16 residues. Trimming stripped 1 base from V and 3 bases from J, with 10 bases between. Germline V lookup: CDR1 SEHNR, CDR2 FQNEAQ (reference sequence). The specimen comprised CD4+ or CD8+ T cells sorted from blood, sampled in a trial of the OX40 agonist ivuxolimab. The V call is TRBV7-9, the J call TRBJ2-6; tentatively, D is TRBD2 (6 bases). This clonotype was obtained from an adult with an advanced solid tumor such as melanoma, head and neck, liver or kidney cancer. The CDR3 is CASSLGRGYGANVLTF. The CDR3 region has the DNA TGTGCCAGCAGCTTAGGTCGGGGGTATGGGGCCAACGTCCTGACTTTC.